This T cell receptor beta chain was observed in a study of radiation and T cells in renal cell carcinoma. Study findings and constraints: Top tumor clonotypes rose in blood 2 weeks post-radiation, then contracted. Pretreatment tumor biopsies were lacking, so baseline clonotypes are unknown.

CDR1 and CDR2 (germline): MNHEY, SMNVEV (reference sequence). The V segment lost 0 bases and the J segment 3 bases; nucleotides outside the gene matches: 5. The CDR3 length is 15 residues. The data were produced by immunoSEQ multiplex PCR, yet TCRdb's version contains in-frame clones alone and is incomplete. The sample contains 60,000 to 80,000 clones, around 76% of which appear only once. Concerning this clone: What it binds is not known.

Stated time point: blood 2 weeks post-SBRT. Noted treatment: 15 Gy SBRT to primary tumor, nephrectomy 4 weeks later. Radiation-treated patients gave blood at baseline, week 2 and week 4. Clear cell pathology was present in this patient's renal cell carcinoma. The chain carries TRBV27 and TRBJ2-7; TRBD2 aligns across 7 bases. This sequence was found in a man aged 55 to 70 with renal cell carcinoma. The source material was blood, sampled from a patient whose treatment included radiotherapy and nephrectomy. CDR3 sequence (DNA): TGTGCCAGCAGTTTATCGGGAGGGTGGGGCTACGAGCAGTACTTC. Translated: CASSLSGGWGYEQYF.